This record looks at one TCR beta chain sequence and its context. As yet, its antigen is unknown. This specimen belongs to a study of T cell responses to AZD1222 COVID-19 vaccine. Clones were sequenced by immunoSEQ multiplex PCR, and TCRdb holds only the in-frame ones, with some missing. The sample shows some 64,000 clones, more than 75% of them seen only once. This CDR3 region has 13 residues. Trimming took off 7 bases at V and 7 bases at J, with 14 bases between the two ends. CDR1 MNHEY and CDR2 SVGAGI come from the germline V gene. Study results and limitations: Donors were mostly white British, more females; clonal diversity possibly underestimated. After the peak T cell response, and only then, were repertoires sampled.

V usage is TRBV6-5 and J usage is TRBJ2-1, with TRBD1 as a possible D gene (5 bases). This sequence was found in an adult in good health. The material sequenced was peripheral blood, taken on day 0 of AZD1222 vaccination. CDR3 coding DNA: TGTGCCAGCATAAAGGACATTCGTAATGAGCAGTTCTTC. Translation gives CASIKDIRNEQFF.